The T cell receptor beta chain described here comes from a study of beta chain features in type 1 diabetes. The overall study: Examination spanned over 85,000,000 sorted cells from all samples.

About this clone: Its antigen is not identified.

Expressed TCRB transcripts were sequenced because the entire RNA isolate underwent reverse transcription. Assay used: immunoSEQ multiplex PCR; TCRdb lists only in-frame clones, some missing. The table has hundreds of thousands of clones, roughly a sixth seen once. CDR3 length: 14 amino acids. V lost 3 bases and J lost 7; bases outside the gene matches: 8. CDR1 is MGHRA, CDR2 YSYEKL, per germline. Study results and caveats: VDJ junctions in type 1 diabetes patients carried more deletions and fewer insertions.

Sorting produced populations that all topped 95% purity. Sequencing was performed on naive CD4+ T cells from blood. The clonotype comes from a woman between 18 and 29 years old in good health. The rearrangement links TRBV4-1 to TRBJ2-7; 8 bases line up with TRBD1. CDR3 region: CASSQTDRVREQYF. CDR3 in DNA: TGCGCCAGCAGCCAGACGGACAGGGTCAGGGAGCAGTACTTC.